This TCR beta chain came from a study of blood T cell repertoires in COVID-19. Repertoires were generated with immunoSEQ multiplex PCR, while TCRdb's copy carries only in-frame clones and drops some. The data show around 300,000 clones, roughly 89% seen once. Per the germline V gene, CDR1 is LGHDT and CDR2 is YNNKEL (reference sequence). With 2 bases removed from V and 11 bases from J, the gap between germline ends came to 10 bases. This CDR3 has 13 amino acids. This receptor was identified in a woman aged 60-70 years who had recovered from COVID-19. J is TRBJ1-6 and V is TRBV3-1 (or the pseudogene TRBV3-2); D remains unclear. The sequenced sample was PBMCs or T cells enriched from blood (not recorded which). CDR3 loop: CASSQLRETPLHF. CDR3 DNA: TGTGCCAGCAGCCAATTGAGGGAAACACCCCTCCACTTT.